The 10 T cell receptor beta chains below all came from one sample that was sequenced in a study of Graves' ophthalmopathy and Graves' hyperthyroidism. RNA transcripts served as template for amplifying TCR beta CDR3 sequences. The first round was an RT-PCR with HTBI primers, and the second round was a multiplex PCR. Via MiXCR, TCRdb re-called the multiplex PCR reads, giving one row per CDR3 protein. The sample lists more than 1,000,000 distinct CDR3 sequences, about two fifths seen once, with around 10% in the top ten. Sequencing was carried out using peripheral blood or thyroid tissue (not recorded which). These receptors were collected from an adult man with Graves' hyperthyroidism.

This clonotype was recorded at least ten times. The CDR3 DNA is TGTGCCAGTGGCCGGGGCGAGTTGGTTTCACCCCTCCACTTT. Translated: CASGRGELVSPLHF. V gene TRBV19 combines with J gene TRBJ1-6; TRBD1 is a possible D gene (5 bases). Germline V lookup: CDR1 LNHDA, CDR2 SQIVND (reference sequence). Trimming stripped 8 bases from V and 9 bases from J, with 17 bases between. The CDR3 totals 14 residues.

This clonotype was seen many times. The V gene is TRBV12-3 or TRBV12-4, the J gene TRBJ1-6; D is perhaps TRBD1 (6 bases). Between the trimmed V and J ends, which lost 5 bases and 4 bases, there was a span of 12 bases. This CDR3 region has 15 residues. This CDR3 reads CASSARDNYNSPLHF. CDR3 sequence (DNA): TGTGCCAGCAGTGCCCGGGACAATTATAATTCACCCCTCCACTTT.

The table lists this clonotype with a few counts. J is TRBJ1-2 and V is TRBV10-2; D may be TRBD1 (5 bases). This CDR3 spans 14 amino acids. V was trimmed by 1 base and J by 5 bases, leaving 11 bases between them. Germline assignment: CDR1 WSHSY and CDR2 SAAADI. The CDR3 here is CASSEFGGKYGYTF. The CDR3 region has the DNA TGCGCCAGCAGTGAGTTCGGGGGGAAGTATGGCTACACCTTC.

This clonotype was observed a single time. This sequence may be a read error, since a much larger clone differs from it by one base. The chain has TRBV10-3 and TRBJ1-1; D unresolved. The V gene's germline CDR1 is ENHRY and CDR2 SYGVKD. The ends were cut back, 10 bases at V and 4 bases at J, with 13 bases in the middle. This CDR3 has 12 amino acids. The CDR3 protein is CASIRFSTEAFF. The DNA of the CDR3 is TGTGCCAGCATCCGGTTTTCCACTGAAGCTTTCTTT.

There are a few counts of this clonotype. The V and J genes are TRBV30 and TRBJ1-1; possible D gene TRBD1, 5 bases. The CDR3 consists of 12 residues. In germline, CDR1 is GTSNPN, CDR2 SVGIG (reference sequence). Trimming shortened V by 2 bases and J by 4 bases, and 8 bases separated the two germline ends. In nucleotides, the CDR3 is TGTGCCTGGAGTCACGGGGGCACTGAAGCTTTCTTT. Its translation is CAWSHGGTEAFF.

V is TRBV28 and J is TRBJ2-7; TRBD2 aligns across 8 bases. The germline CDR1 and CDR2 sequences are MDHEN and SYDVKM. V lost 8 bases, J lost 6 bases, and 15 bases stayed unmatched. The CDR3 has 15 amino acids. CDR3 residues: CASRHSGIVYSEQYF. The CDR3 region has the DNA TGTGCCAGCCGTCATAGCGGGATAGTCTACAGCGAGCAGTACTTC.

A few counts support this clonotype. This chain joins TRBV10-3 and TRBJ2-7, with D perhaps matching TRBD1 (6 bases). V lost 10 bases and J lost 3, with 25 bases in between. Looked up from germline, CDR1 is ENHRY and CDR2 is SYGVKD. CDR3 length equals 16 residues. This CDR3 is CASRTAGANGVYEQYF. The CDR3 coding sequence is TGTGCCAGCAGAACGGCAGGGGCTAACGGCGTCTACGAGCAGTACTTC.

This clonotype has just a few counts. The chain links TRBV20-1 to TRBJ2-7; 10 positions agree with TRBD1. This CDR3 has 13 residues. V shed 6 bases, J shed 7 bases, and the junction held 9 bases outside the gene matches. The germline V gene has CDR1 DFQATT and CDR2 SNEGSKA (reference sequence). The CDR3: CSATGTGAVEQYF. The CDR3 DNA follows: TGCAGTGCCACCGGGACAGGGGCGGTGGAGCAGTACTTC.

Only a few counts were recorded for this clonotype. This is likely a read error, given that the CDR3 carries no conserved phenylalanine or tryptophan at its end. This chain joins TRBV5-5 and TRBJ2-7; 7 bases are a match to TRBD2. Per germline, CDR1 SGHKS and CDR2 YYEKEE (reference sequence). CDR3 length: 15 amino acids. The V and J ends lost 2 bases and 5 bases, in that order; junction bases with no gene match: 10. CDR3 in amino acids: CASSFSVGAGNEQYL. CDR3 DNA sequence: TGTGCCAGCAGCTTCTCAGTCGGAGCGGGAAACGAGCAGTACCTC.

This clonotype was seen only a few times. V gene TRBV5-1 combines with J gene TRBJ2-2; 8 bases fit TRBD2. J was trimmed by 4 bases and V by 4 bases; bases with no gene match: 12. CDR1 is SGHRS and CDR2 is YFSETQ in the germline V gene. This CDR3 has 17 residues. The CDR3: CASSRSPGTSGTGELFF. CDR3 bases: TGCGCCAGCAGCAGGTCCCCCGGGACTAGTGGCACCGGGGAGCTGTTTTTT.